A single sample is the source of the 12 T cell receptor beta chains below, sequenced in a study of regulatory dendritic cells for organ transplantation. The antigens for these receptors are not known. Sorted subsets were CFSE-labeled and cultured four to five days with allogeneic dendritic cells. Profiled with immunoSEQ multiplex PCR; TCRdb holds only in-frame clones, not every one. Of under 15,000 clones detected, about 79% appear once; the ten largest clones hold roughly 0.6%. Material for sequencing was naive CD4+ T cells from blood cultured with regulatory dendritic cells. The sample's subset: CD45RA+ naive T cells. Source of these receptors: a human donor in good health.

In DNA form, the CDR3 reads TGTGCCAGCAGCTCCCTTAGGACAAGCTATGGCTACACCTTC. The encoded protein is CASSSLRTSYGYTF. The J gene is TRBJ1-2, the V gene TRBV5-6; weak D call: TRBD1 (5 bases). CDR1 is SGHDT, CDR2 YYEEEE, per germline. Trimming shortened V by 3 bases and J by 4 bases, and 13 bases separated the two germline ends. The CDR3 is 14 amino acids.

This chain joins TRBV6-1 and TRBJ2-5; 10 bases are a match to TRBD2. V lost 0 bases to trimming and J lost 5 bases; unmatched junction nucleotides: 15. Germline V gene data show CDR1 as MNHNS and CDR2 as SASEGT. The CDR3 has 19 amino acids. CDR3 sequence (DNA): TGTGCCAGCAGTGAAGCTGTAATGGGGCTAGCGGGGGTTAGGGAGACCCAGTACTTC. Translating it yields CASSEAVMGLAGVRETQYF.

In its sample, this clone was seen a few times. The rearrangement uses TRBV7-2 and TRBJ2-7; the D gene is possibly TRBD2 (7 bases). The CDR3 extends over 16 amino acids. Trimming left V 5 bases short and J 2 bases short, with 19 bases between. Germline CDR1 is SGHTA and CDR2 is FQGNSA. For the CDR3, the DNA is TGTGCCAGCAGCCCTTTTTCGGTGGGGGGGCCCTACGAGCAGTACTTC. It specifies CASSPFSVGGPYEQYF. The complete variable domain, with remaining parts taken from reference TRBV7-2 and TRBJ2-7, reads GAGVSQSPSNKVTEKGKDVELRCDPISGHTALYWYRQSLGQGLEFLIYFQGNSAPDKSGLPSDRFSAERTGGSVSTLTIQRTQQEDSAVYLCASSPFSVGGPYEQYFGPGTRLTVT.

V usage is TRBV10-3 and J usage is TRBJ2-1; 7 bases align to TRBD1. The CDR3 covers 13 residues. The germline V gene has CDR1 ENHRY and CDR2 SYGVKD. The V gene end was trimmed by 7 bases and the J gene end by 7 bases; junction bases not matched to a gene: 7. CDR3 amino acids: CAINGDRDNEQFF. The CDR3 DNA sequence: TGTGCCATCAACGGTGACAGGGATAATGAGCAGTTCTTC.

There are a few counts of this clone. The chain is built from TRBV7-3 and TRBJ1-2; D is perhaps TRBD1 (5 bases). V lost 5 bases, J lost 2 bases, and 15 bases lay in between. CDR3 length: 15 amino acids. Germline CDR1 reads SGHTA; CDR2 reads FQGTGA. For the CDR3, the DNA is TGTGCCAGCAGCGCTCACGGGGCGGGGAACTATGGCTACACCTTC. Translated, it gives CASSAHGAGNYGYTF.

The chain combines TRBV5-4 with TRBJ2-5; TRBD2 is a possible D gene (5 bases). V lost 0 bases and J lost 4, with 13 bases in between. In germline, CDR1 is SGHNT, CDR2 YYREEE (reference sequence). There are 15 residues in the CDR3. The CDR3 DNA sequence: TGTGCCAGCAGCTTGGGAGGGTCGAGGGCAGAGACCCAGTACTTC. This codes for CASSLGGSRAETQYF.

In its sample, this clone was seen a few times. CDR3 sequence: CASSPTSTGPHEQYF. In DNA, the CDR3 is TGTGCCAGCAGCCCAACATCCACAGGGCCGCACGAGCAGTACTTC. This chain connects TRBV5-4 to TRBJ2-7; TRBD1 might be the D (6 bases). CDR1 SGHNT and CDR2 YYREEE come from the germline V gene (reference sequence). The ends were cut back, 4 bases at V and 5 bases at J, with 19 bases in the middle. CDR3 length: 15 amino acids.

The rearrangement links TRBV7-8 to TRBJ2-2; the D is unclear. The CDR3 has 16 amino acids. The germline V gene encodes CDR1 SGHVS and CDR2 FQNEAQ. Trimming shortened V by 3 bases and J by 0 bases, and 11 bases separated the two germline ends. The CDR3 protein is CASSFSNYPNTGELFF. The CDR3 DNA sequence: TGTGCCAGCAGCTTTAGCAATTACCCGAACACCGGGGAGCTGTTTTTT.

J is TRBJ1-5 and V is TRBV4-2; D gene unclear. V was pared by 1 base and J by 1 base, with 8 bases between. There are 15 residues in the CDR3. The germline V gene has CDR1 LGHNA and CDR2 YNFKEQ. The CDR3 nucleotides are TGTGCCAGCAGCCAAGGAGGTCAGAGCAATCAGCCCCAGCATTTT. Translating gives CASSQGGQSNQPQHF.

The chain has TRBV7-9 and TRBJ1-1, with a tentative D call TRBD1 (5 bases). This CDR3 contains 15 residues. Germline CDR1 reads SEHNR; CDR2 reads FQNEAQ (reference sequence). Trimming removed 1 base from V and 0 bases from J, with 9 bases in between. The CDR3: CASSLEGVMNTEAFF. The CDR3 coding sequence is TGTGCCAGCAGCTTAGAAGGGGTAATGAACACTGAAGCTTTCTTT.

This clone was picked up a small number of times. The rearrangement links TRBV2 to TRBJ1-1; D call uncertain. The germline gives CDR1 SNHLY, CDR2 FYNNEI. V shed 8 bases and J shed 6 bases, with 10 bases lying between them. This CDR3 region has 11 residues. CDR3 sequence reads: CASLERSEAFF. Here the CDR3 DNA reads TGTGCCAGCCTCGAGCGTTCTGAAGCTTTCTTT.

This chain links TRBV2 with TRBJ2-6, with 8 positions matching TRBD1. Trimming took 4 bases from V and 1 from J; bases not matched to a gene: 6. The V gene's germline CDR1 is SNHLY and CDR2 FYNNEI. This CDR3 comprises 17 residues. Here the CDR3 DNA reads TGTGCCAGCAGTGGAGGACAGGGTCGGTCTGGGGCCAACGTCCTGACTTTC. It codes for CASSGGQGRSGANVLTF.